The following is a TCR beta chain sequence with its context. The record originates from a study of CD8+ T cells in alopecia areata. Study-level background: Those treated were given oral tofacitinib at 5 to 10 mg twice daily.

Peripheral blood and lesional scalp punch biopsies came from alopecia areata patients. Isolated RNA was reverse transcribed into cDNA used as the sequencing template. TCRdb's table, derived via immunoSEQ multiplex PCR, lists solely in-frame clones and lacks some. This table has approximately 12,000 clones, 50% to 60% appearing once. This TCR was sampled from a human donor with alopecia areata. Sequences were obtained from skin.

In DNA form, the CDR3 reads TGTGCCAGCAGCGAAGAGAGCTCTGGGGCCAACGTCCTGACTTTC. Translated, it gives CASSEESSGANVLTF. J is TRBJ2-6 and V is TRBV5-4; D is uncertain. Per germline, CDR1 SGHNT and CDR2 YYREEE (reference sequence). V was cut by 4 bases and J by 0 bases, with 8 bases left in between. CDR3 length equals 15 residues.